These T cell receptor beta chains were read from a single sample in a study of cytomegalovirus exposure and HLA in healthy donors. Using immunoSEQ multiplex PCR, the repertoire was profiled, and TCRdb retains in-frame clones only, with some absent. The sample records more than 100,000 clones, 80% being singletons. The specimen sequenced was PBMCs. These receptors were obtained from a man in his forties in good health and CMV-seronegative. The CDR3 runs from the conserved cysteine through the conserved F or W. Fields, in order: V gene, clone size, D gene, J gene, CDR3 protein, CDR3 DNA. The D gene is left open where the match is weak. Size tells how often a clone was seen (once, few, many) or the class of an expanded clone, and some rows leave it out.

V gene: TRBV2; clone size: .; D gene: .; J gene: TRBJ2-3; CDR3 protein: CASSDSRGGTDTQYF; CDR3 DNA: TGTGCCAGCAGTGACTCTCGCGGGGGCACAGATACGCAGTATTTT
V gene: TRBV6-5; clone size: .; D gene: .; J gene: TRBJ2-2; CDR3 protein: CASSKNRGAGELFF; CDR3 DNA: TGTGCCAGCAGTAAGAACCGCGGGGCCGGGGAGCTGTTTTTT
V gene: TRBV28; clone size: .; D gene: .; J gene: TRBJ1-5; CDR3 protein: CASLSDATEGNQPQHF; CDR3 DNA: TGTGCCAGCCTTAGTGATGCGACAGAGGGCAATCAGCCCCAGCATTTT
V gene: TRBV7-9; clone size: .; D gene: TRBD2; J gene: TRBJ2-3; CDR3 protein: CASSPLAGGGTDTQYF; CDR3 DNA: TGTGCCAGCAGTCCACTAGCGGGGGGTGGCACAGATACGCAGTATTTT
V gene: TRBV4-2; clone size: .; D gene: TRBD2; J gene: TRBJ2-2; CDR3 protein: CASSQDPGASGRGHHTGELFF; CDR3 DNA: TGTGCCAGCAGCCAAGATCCGGGGGCTAGCGGGAGGGGGCATCACACCGGGGAGCTGTTTTTT
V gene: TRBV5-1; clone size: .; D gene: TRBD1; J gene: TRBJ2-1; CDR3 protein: CASSVPQGSSYNEQFF; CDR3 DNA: TGCGCCAGCAGCGTGCCACAGGGGAGCTCCTACAATGAGCAGTTCTTC
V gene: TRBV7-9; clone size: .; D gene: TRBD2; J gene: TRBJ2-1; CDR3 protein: CASSTRGGSEQFF; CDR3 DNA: TGTGCCAGCAGCACTCGCGGGGGGAGTGAGCAGTTCTTC
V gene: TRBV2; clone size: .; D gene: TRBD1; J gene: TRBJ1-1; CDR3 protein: CASRPQGARTEAFF; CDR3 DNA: TGTGCCAGCAGGCCTCAGGGGGCAAGGACTGAAGCTTTCTTT
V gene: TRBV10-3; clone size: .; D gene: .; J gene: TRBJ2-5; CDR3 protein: CAISELAEETQYF; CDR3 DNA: TGTGCCATCAGTGAGCTGGCAGAAGAGACCCAGTACTTC
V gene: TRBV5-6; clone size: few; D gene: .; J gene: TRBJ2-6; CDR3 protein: CASSEVYGANVLTF; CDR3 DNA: TGTGCCAGCAGCGAGGTTTATGGGGCCAACGTCCTGACTTTC
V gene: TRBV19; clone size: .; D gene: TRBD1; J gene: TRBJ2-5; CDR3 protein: CASSPGTGEETQYF; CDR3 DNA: TGTGCCAGTAGTCCCGGGACAGGGGAAGAGACCCAGTACTTC
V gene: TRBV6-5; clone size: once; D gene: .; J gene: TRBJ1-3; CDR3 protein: CASSYSISGTGNTIYF; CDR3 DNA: TGTGCCAGCAGTTACTCGATATCCGGGACTGGAAACACCATATATTTT
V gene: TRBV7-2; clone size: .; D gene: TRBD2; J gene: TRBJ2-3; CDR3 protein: CASRTSGSGADTQYF; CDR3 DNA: TGTGCCAGCAGGACTAGCGGGAGCGGGGCAGATACGCAGTATTTT
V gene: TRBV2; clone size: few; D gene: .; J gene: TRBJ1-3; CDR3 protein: CASSDPLKSSGNTIYF; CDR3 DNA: TGTGCCAGCAGTGATCCCCTAAAGAGCTCTGGAAACACCATATATTTT
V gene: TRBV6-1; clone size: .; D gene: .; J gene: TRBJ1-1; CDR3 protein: CASRPRDMNTEAFF; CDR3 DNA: TGTGCCAGCAGACCCAGGGATATGAACACTGAAGCTTTCTTT
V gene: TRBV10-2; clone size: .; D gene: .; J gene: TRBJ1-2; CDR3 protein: CASSESTPGDYGYTF; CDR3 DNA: TGCGCCAGCAGTGAGTCGACACCGGGGGACTATGGCTACACCTTC
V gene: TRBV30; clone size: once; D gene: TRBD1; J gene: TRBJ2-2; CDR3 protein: CAWTGTGYTGELFF; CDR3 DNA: TGTGCCTGGACCGGGACAGGGTACACCGGGGAGCTGTTTTTT
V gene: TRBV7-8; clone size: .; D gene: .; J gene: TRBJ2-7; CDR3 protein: CASSPKYEQYF; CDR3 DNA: TGTGCCAGCAGCCCTAAGTACGAGCAGTACTTC
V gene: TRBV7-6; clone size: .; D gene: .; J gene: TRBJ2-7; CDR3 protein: CASSLAGGPEAKQYF; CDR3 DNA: TGTGCCAGCAGCTTAGCCGGGGGGCCCGAGGCGAAGCAGTACTTC
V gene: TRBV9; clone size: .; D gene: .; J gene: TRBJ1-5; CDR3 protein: CASSPRGNSNQPQHF; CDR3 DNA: TGTGCCAGCAGTCCCCGAGGAAATAGCAATCAGCCCCAGCATTTT
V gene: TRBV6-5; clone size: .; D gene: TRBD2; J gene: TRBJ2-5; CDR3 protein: CASSWTSRETQYF; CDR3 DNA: TGTGCCAGCAGTTGGACTAGCAGAGAGACCCAGTACTTC
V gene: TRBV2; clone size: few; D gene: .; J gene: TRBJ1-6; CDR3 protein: CASSGGGGSSYNSPLHF; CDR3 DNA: TGTGCCAGCAGTGGGGGCGGCGGGAGCTCCTATAATTCACCCCTCCACTTT
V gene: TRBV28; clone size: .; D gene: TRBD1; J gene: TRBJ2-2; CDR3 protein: CASSPVAGGTGGYTGELFF; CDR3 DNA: TGTGCCAGCAGTCCAGTGGCGGGAGGGACAGGGGGCTACACCGGGGAGCTGTTTTTT
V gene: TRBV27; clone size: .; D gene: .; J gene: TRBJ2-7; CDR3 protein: CASSLTFGSYEQYF; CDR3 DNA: TGTGCCAGCAGTCTAACATTCGGGAGCTACGAGCAGTACTTC
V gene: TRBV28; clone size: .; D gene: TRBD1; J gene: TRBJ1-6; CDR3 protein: CASSTRQGASPLHF; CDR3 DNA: TGTGCCAGCAGTACCCGACAGGGTGCTTCACCCCTCCACTTT
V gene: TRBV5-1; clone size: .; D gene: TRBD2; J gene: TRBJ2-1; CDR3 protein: CASSLAGEGGYNEQFF; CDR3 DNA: TGCGCCAGCAGCTTGGCCGGGGAGGGAGGGTACAATGAGCAGTTCTTC
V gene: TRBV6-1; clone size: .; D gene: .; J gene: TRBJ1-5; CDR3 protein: CASSFKRGFSQPQHF; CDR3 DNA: TGTGCCAGCAGTTTTAAGCGGGGATTTAGTCAGCCCCAGCATTTT
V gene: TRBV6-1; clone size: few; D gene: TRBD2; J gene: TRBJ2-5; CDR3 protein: CASSEWDSGDQETQYF; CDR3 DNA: TGTGCCAGCAGTGAATGGGATAGCGGGGACCAAGAGACCCAGTACTTC
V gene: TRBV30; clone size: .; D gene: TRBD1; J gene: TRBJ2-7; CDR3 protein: CAWSGTGTSYEQYF; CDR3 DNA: TGTGCCTGGAGTGGGACAGGGACCTCCTACGAGCAGTACTTC
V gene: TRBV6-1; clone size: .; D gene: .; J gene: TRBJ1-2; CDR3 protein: CASRPNAGNYGYTF; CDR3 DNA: TGTGCCAGCAGACCGAACGCCGGGAACTATGGCTACACCTTC
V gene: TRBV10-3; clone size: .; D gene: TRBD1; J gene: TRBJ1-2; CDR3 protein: CAISDLLLGGSGGYTF; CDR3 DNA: TGTGCCATCAGTGACTTGCTACTAGGGGGCAGCGGTGGCTACACCTTC
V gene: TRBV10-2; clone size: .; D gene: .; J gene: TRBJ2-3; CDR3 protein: CASTGTSTDTQYF; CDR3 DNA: TGCGCCAGCACCGGGACTAGCACAGATACGCAGTATTTT
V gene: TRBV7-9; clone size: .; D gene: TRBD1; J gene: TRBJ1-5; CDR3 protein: CASSPLGQGASNQPQHF; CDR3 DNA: TGTGCCAGCAGCCCTCTGGGGCAGGGGGCGAGCAATCAGCCCCAGCATTTT